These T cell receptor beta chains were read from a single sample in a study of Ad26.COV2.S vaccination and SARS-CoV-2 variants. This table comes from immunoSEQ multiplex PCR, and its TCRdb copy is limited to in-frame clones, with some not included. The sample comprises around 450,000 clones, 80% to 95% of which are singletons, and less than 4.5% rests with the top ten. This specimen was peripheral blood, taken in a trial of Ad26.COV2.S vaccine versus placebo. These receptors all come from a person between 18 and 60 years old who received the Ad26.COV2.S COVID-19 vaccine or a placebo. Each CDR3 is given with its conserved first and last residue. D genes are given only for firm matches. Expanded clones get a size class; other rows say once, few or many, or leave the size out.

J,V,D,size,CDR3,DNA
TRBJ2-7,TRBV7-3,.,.,CASSPRPAGEQYF,TGTGCCAGCAGCCCCCGGCCAGCGGGCGAGCAGTACTTC
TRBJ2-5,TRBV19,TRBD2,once,CASSRTRAGAFGETQYF,TGTGCCAGTAGTAGGACCCGGGCGGGAGCCTTCGGAGAGACCCAGTACTTC
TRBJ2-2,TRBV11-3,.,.,CASLITGELFF,TGTGCCAGCCTGATTACCGGGGAGCTGTTTTTT
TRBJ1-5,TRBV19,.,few,CASSMRGLSSGNQPQHF,TGTGCCAGTAGTATGCGGGGACTTTCGTCGGGCAATCAGCCCCAGCATTTT
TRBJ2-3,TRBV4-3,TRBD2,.,CASSQDGAGLSTDTQYF,TGCGCCAGCAGCCAAGATGGAGCGGGACTTAGCACAGATACGCAGTATTTT
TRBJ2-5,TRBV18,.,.,CASSPGPSKLQETQYF,TGTGCCAGCTCACCAGGTCCCTCGAAATTGCAAGAGACCCAGTACTTC
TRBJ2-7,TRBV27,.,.,CASSFVAGTPYEQYF,TGTGCCAGCAGTTTTGTGGCGGGCACTCCCTACGAGCAGTACTTC
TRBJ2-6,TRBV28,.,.,CASGDSAGANVLTF,TGTGCCAGCGGGGATTCTGCTGGGGCCAACGTCCTGACTTTC
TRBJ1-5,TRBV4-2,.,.,CASSQDSNQPQHF,TGTGCCAGCAGCCAAGATAGCAATCAGCCCCAGCATTTT
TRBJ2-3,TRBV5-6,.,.,CASSLEGTQPDTQYF,TGTGCCAGCAGCCTTGAGGGTACACAGCCAGATACGCAGTATTTT
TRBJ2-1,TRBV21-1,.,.,CASSKEVSTTSSYNEQFF,TGTGCCAGCAGCAAAGAGGTTAGCACCACTAGCTCCTACAATGAGCAGTTCTTC
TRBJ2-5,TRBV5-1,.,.,CASSLEDSPGETQYF,TGCGCCAGCAGCTTAGAGGACAGCCCGGGGGAGACCCAGTACTTC
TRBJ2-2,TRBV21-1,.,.,CASSKGYRGRATGELFF,TGTGCCAGCAGCAAAGGTTACAGGGGGCGAGCCACCGGGGAGCTGTTTTTT
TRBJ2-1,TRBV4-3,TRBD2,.,CASSQGVGLAGGQNYNEQFF,TGCGCCAGCAGCCAAGGGGTGGGACTAGCGGGAGGGCAGAATTACAATGAGCAGTTCTTC
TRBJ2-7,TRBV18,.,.,CASSQSPSYEQYF,TGTGCCAGCTCACAATCACCGAGCTACGAGCAGTACTTC
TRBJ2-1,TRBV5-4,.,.,CASSPNGVHEQFF,TGTGCCAGCAGCCCCAACGGTGTCCATGAGCAGTTCTTC
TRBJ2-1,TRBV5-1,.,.,CASRRPGTHYNEQFF,TGCGCCAGCAGGCGGCCCGGGACACATTACAATGAGCAGTTCTTC
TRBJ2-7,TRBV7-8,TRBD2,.,CASSLVGGLAGPYEQYF,TGTGCCAGCAGCTTAGTAGGGGGACTAGCGGGACCCTACGAGCAGTACTTC
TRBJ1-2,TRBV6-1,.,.,CASSDSILRGF,TGTGCCAGCAGTGACAGCATTTTACGGGGCTTC
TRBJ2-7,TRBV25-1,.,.,CASSEMGPYEQYF,TGTGCCAGCAGTGAGATGGGGCCCTACGAGCAGTACTTC
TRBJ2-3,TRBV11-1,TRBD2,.,CASSSSGRADTQYF,TGTGCCAGCAGCTCTAGCGGGAGGGCAGATACGCAGTATTTT
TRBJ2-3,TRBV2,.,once,CASTTNRQVTDTQYF,TGTGCCAGCACCACGAACCGACAGGTCACAGATACGCAGTATTTT
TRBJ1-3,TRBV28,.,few,CASSPVSVGRESSGNTIYF,TGTGCCAGCAGTCCCGTATCCGTCGGGCGGGAGAGCTCTGGAAACACCATATATTTT
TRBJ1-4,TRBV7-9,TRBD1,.,CASSTGGQNEKLFF,TGTGCCAGCAGCACCGGGGGACAGAATGAAAAACTGTTTTTT
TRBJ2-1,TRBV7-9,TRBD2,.,CASSPLREGNEQFF,TGTGCCAGCAGCCCTTTGCGGGAGGGCAATGAGCAGTTCTTC
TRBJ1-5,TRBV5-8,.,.,CASSSQGQPQHF,TGTGCCAGCAGCTCACAGGGTCAGCCCCAGCATTTT
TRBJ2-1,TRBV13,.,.,CASSFGTENNEQFF,TGTGCCAGCAGCTTTGGGACCGAAAACAATGAGCAGTTCTTC
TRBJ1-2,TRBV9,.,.,CASSVPGLGYTF,TGTGCCAGCAGCGTCCCCGGGCTCGGCTACACCTTC
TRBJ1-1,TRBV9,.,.,CASSVIPGILNTEAFF,TGTGCCAGCAGCGTCATACCGGGGATTCTGAACACTGAAGCTTTCTTT